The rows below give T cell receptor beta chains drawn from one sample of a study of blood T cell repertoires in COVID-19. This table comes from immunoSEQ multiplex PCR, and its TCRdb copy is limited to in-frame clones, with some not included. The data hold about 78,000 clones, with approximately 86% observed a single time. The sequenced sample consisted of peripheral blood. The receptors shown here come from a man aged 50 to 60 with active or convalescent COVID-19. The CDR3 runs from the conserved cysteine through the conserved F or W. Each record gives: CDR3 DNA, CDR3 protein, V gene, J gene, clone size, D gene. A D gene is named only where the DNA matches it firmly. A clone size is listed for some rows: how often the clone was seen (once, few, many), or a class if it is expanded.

cdr3_nt: TGCGCCAGCAGCCTGGGGACTAGCGGGGGTGGGAATACGCAGTATTTT; cdr3_aa: CASSLGTSGGGNTQYF; v_call: TRBV4-3; j_call: TRBJ2-3; clone_size: .; d_call: TRBD2
cdr3_nt: TGCGCCAGCAGCCAAGGACAGGGGGCCTTCTACGAGCAGTACTTC; cdr3_aa: CASSQGQGAFYEQYF; v_call: TRBV4-3; j_call: TRBJ2-7; clone_size: few; d_call: TRBD1
cdr3_nt: TGTGCCAGCAGTTCTCGGGGCAATGAGCAGTTCTTC; cdr3_aa: CASSSRGNEQFF; v_call: TRBV6-6; j_call: TRBJ2-1; clone_size: once; d_call: .
cdr3_nt: TGTGCCATCAGGCCGGGGGGTGGCACAGATACGCAGTATTTT; cdr3_aa: CAIRPGGGTDTQYF; v_call: TRBV10-3; j_call: TRBJ2-3; clone_size: .; d_call: TRBD2
cdr3_nt: TGTGCCAGCTCACCGGCCAGGGAGGATTCACCCCTCCACTTT; cdr3_aa: CASSPAREDSPLHF; v_call: TRBV18; j_call: TRBJ1-6; clone_size: .; d_call: .
cdr3_nt: TGTGCCAGCAGCTTTGGACAGAATCAGCCCCAGCATTTT; cdr3_aa: CASSFGQNQPQHF; v_call: TRBV7-9; j_call: TRBJ1-5; clone_size: .; d_call: .
cdr3_nt: TGCGCCAGCAGCTTGGATGAGGCGGGGGGGTACAATGAGCAGTTCTTC; cdr3_aa: CASSLDEAGGYNEQFF; v_call: TRBV5-1; j_call: TRBJ2-1; clone_size: .; d_call: TRBD2
cdr3_nt: TGTGCCAGCTCACCACCCGGGACTAGCGGAAGGAATGAGCAGTTCTTC; cdr3_aa: CASSPPGTSGRNEQFF; v_call: TRBV18; j_call: TRBJ2-1; clone_size: .; d_call: TRBD2
cdr3_nt: TGTGCCAGCAGCTTAGCGTTGGGCACCAGAAGCACAGATACGCAGTATTTT; cdr3_aa: CASSLALGTRSTDTQYF; v_call: TRBV7-9; j_call: TRBJ2-3; clone_size: .; d_call: .
cdr3_nt: TGTGCCAGTAGTGCGTCCAGGGGCACTGAAGCTTTCTTT; cdr3_aa: CASSASRGTEAFF; v_call: TRBV19; j_call: TRBJ1-1; clone_size: .; d_call: .
cdr3_nt: TGTGCCAGCAGTTATGACAGGGCGACCACTGAAGCTTTCTTT; cdr3_aa: CASSYDRATTEAFF; v_call: TRBV6-5; j_call: TRBJ1-1; clone_size: .; d_call: TRBD1
cdr3_nt: TGTGCCACCAGCAGTCCCGGCCAGGGGTCCAAAAACATTCAGTACTTC; cdr3_aa: CATSSPGQGSKNIQYF; v_call: TRBV15; j_call: TRBJ2-4; clone_size: .; d_call: .
cdr3_nt: TGTGCCAGCAGCCCAGCGGGGGGCCCCTACGAGCAGTACTTC; cdr3_aa: CASSPAGGPYEQYF; v_call: TRBV11-3; j_call: TRBJ2-7; clone_size: .; d_call: TRBD2
cdr3_nt: TGTGCCAGCAGGCTGACAGGGGATACCGGGGAGCTGTTTTTT; cdr3_aa: CASRLTGDTGELFF; v_call: TRBV6-6; j_call: TRBJ2-2; clone_size: once; d_call: TRBD1
cdr3_nt: TGTGCCAGCAGTTACGAGAATACTTCACCCCTCCACTTT; cdr3_aa: CASSYENTSPLHF; v_call: TRBV6-5; j_call: TRBJ1-6; clone_size: .; d_call: .
cdr3_nt: TGCGCCAGCAGCTTCGACGGGGGGCCCTACAATGAGCAGTTCTTC; cdr3_aa: CASSFDGGPYNEQFF; v_call: TRBV5-1; j_call: TRBJ2-1; clone_size: .; d_call: .
cdr3_nt: TGTGCCAGCAGCTTAGGGCTAGCGGGGGGGAATGAGCAGTTCTTC; cdr3_aa: CASSLGLAGGNEQFF; v_call: TRBV11-3; j_call: TRBJ2-1; clone_size: .; d_call: TRBD2
cdr3_nt: TGTGCCAGCTCAGCGAACAGGGCCATGAACACTGAAGCTTTCTTT; cdr3_aa: CASSANRAMNTEAFF; v_call: TRBV18; j_call: TRBJ1-1; clone_size: few; d_call: .
cdr3_nt: TGCGCCAGCAGCTCTAGCGGGTGGTACAATGAGCAGTTCTTC; cdr3_aa: CASSSSGWYNEQFF; v_call: TRBV5-1; j_call: TRBJ2-1; clone_size: .; d_call: TRBD2
cdr3_nt: TGTGCCAGTAGTCCTAAACAGGGGGCGTTGCAAGAGACCCAGTACTTC; cdr3_aa: CASSPKQGALQETQYF; v_call: TRBV19; j_call: TRBJ2-5; clone_size: .; d_call: TRBD1
cdr3_nt: TGTGCCAGCAGCCAAGACTGGCGGGGGGGCCGGCAGCCCCAGCATTTT; cdr3_aa: CASSQDWRGGRQPQHF; v_call: TRBV3-1/TRBV3-2; j_call: TRBJ1-5; clone_size: .; d_call: .
cdr3_nt: TGTGCCAGCATCTTAACCGGGACAGGGCGGGAGACCCAGTACTTC; cdr3_aa: CASILTGTGRETQYF; v_call: TRBV6-5; j_call: TRBJ2-5; clone_size: once; d_call: TRBD1
cdr3_nt: TGTGCCAGTTACGGAGGAGATGGAAACACCATATATTTT; cdr3_aa: CASYGGDGNTIYF; v_call: TRBV19; j_call: TRBJ1-3; clone_size: .; d_call: .
cdr3_nt: TGTGCCAGCAGAGGGGGACAGCCTGAATCACCCCTCCACTTT; cdr3_aa: CASRGGQPESPLHF; v_call: TRBV6-5; j_call: TRBJ1-6; clone_size: .; d_call: TRBD1
cdr3_nt: TGTGCCAGCAGCTTGGCCAAGGGACTAGCAACAGATACGCAGTATTTT; cdr3_aa: CASSLAKGLATDTQYF; v_call: TRBV5-4; j_call: TRBJ2-3; clone_size: .; d_call: TRBD2
cdr3_nt: TGCGCCAGCAGCCAAGGCCCCCGGCTAGCGGGGGAGGGCACGCAGTATTTT; cdr3_aa: CASSQGPRLAGEGTQYF; v_call: TRBV4-1; j_call: TRBJ2-3; clone_size: once; d_call: TRBD2
cdr3_nt: TGTGCCAGCAGGAGGACATTGAACACTGAAGCTTTCTTT; cdr3_aa: CASRRTLNTEAFF; v_call: TRBV6-5; j_call: TRBJ1-1; clone_size: .; d_call: .
cdr3_nt: TGTGCCAGCAGTAATACAGGGGGGAGCAATCAGCCCCAGCATTTT; cdr3_aa: CASSNTGGSNQPQHF; v_call: TRBV28; j_call: TRBJ1-5; clone_size: few; d_call: TRBD1
cdr3_nt: TGTGCCAGCAGCTTGTCACTAGCGGGGGGGTACCAAGAGACCCAGTACTTC; cdr3_aa: CASSLSLAGGYQETQYF; v_call: TRBV5-4; j_call: TRBJ2-5; clone_size: .; d_call: TRBD2
cdr3_nt: TGTGCCAGTAGTATGATGGGCGACAGTAGCAATCAGCCCCAGCATTTT; cdr3_aa: CASSMMGDSSNQPQHF; v_call: TRBV19; j_call: TRBJ1-5; clone_size: .; d_call: .
cdr3_nt: TGTGCCAGCAGTGAATCGGGACAGTATAATTCACCCCTCCACTTT; cdr3_aa: CASSESGQYNSPLHF; v_call: TRBV2; j_call: TRBJ1-6; clone_size: .; d_call: TRBD1
cdr3_nt: TGTGCCAGCAGCCTGGGGCGGGACAGGGGGGAAGAGACCCAGTACTTC; cdr3_aa: CASSLGRDRGEETQYF; v_call: TRBV5-4; j_call: TRBJ2-5; clone_size: .; d_call: TRBD1
cdr3_nt: TGTGCCAGCAGTCTGTCAGCGGGGGGATCAGATACGCAGTATTTT; cdr3_aa: CASSLSAGGSDTQYF; v_call: TRBV28; j_call: TRBJ2-3; clone_size: .; d_call: TRBD2
cdr3_nt: TGTGCCACCAGTGATTCCACACTCATGACAGGGGGCTACACCTTC; cdr3_aa: CATSDSTLMTGGYTF; v_call: TRBV24-1; j_call: TRBJ1-2; clone_size: .; d_call: TRBD1
cdr3_nt: TGTGCCAGCAGCAAAGACAGGCTCTGCACAGATACGCAGTATTTT; cdr3_aa: CASSKDRLCTDTQYF; v_call: TRBV21-1; j_call: TRBJ2-3; clone_size: .; d_call: .
cdr3_nt: TGTGCCAGCGCTCGGGATAATTCACCCCTCCACTTT; cdr3_aa: CASARDNSPLHF; v_call: TRBV6-6; j_call: TRBJ1-6; clone_size: .; d_call: .
cdr3_nt: TGTGCCAGCAGTCCCCCACAGGTCCAAGAGACCCAGTACTTC; cdr3_aa: CASSPPQVQETQYF; v_call: TRBV28; j_call: TRBJ2-5; clone_size: .; d_call: .
cdr3_nt: TGTGCCAGCAGCCAAGAAGAAGTCTCAGCCCAGTACTTC; cdr3_aa: CASSQEEVSAQYF; v_call: TRBV14; j_call: TRBJ2-5; clone_size: .; d_call: .
cdr3_nt: TGCGCCAGCAGCCAGGGGACAGGCCCAGATACGCAGTATTTT; cdr3_aa: CASSQGTGPDTQYF; v_call: TRBV4-3; j_call: TRBJ2-3; clone_size: .; d_call: TRBD1
cdr3_nt: TGCGCCAGCAGTGAGTCCCTGCAGGGGGCTACCGGGGAGCTGTTTTTT; cdr3_aa: CASSESLQGATGELFF; v_call: TRBV10-1; j_call: TRBJ2-2; clone_size: once; d_call: TRBD1
cdr3_nt: TGTGCCAGCAGTCTAACAGGGCTCACCGGGGAGCTGTTTTTT; cdr3_aa: CASSLTGLTGELFF; v_call: TRBV6-5; j_call: TRBJ2-2; clone_size: .; d_call: .
cdr3_nt: TGTGCCAGTAGTATAGTTGGGGGGGCAGGCAATCAGCCCCAGCATTTT; cdr3_aa: CASSIVGGAGNQPQHF; v_call: TRBV19; j_call: TRBJ1-5; clone_size: .; d_call: .
cdr3_nt: TGTGCCACCAGCGGCCGACAGGGGGTAAATGAAAAACTGTTTTTT; cdr3_aa: CATSGRQGVNEKLFF; v_call: TRBV15; j_call: TRBJ1-4; clone_size: .; d_call: TRBD1
cdr3_nt: TGTGCCAGCAGTTCCCCCGGTGGTGAAGCTTTCTTT; cdr3_aa: CASSSPGGEAFF; v_call: TRBV6-6; j_call: TRBJ1-1; clone_size: .; d_call: .
cdr3_nt: TGTGCCAGCAGCTTAGGCGGGGGCGATTACAATGAGCAGTTCTTC; cdr3_aa: CASSLGGGDYNEQFF; v_call: TRBV11-2; j_call: TRBJ2-1; clone_size: .; d_call: .
cdr3_nt: TGTGCCACTAGCGGGGGGGCGGCAGATACGCAGTATTTT; cdr3_aa: CATSGGAADTQYF; v_call: TRBV10-3; j_call: TRBJ2-3; clone_size: .; d_call: TRBD2